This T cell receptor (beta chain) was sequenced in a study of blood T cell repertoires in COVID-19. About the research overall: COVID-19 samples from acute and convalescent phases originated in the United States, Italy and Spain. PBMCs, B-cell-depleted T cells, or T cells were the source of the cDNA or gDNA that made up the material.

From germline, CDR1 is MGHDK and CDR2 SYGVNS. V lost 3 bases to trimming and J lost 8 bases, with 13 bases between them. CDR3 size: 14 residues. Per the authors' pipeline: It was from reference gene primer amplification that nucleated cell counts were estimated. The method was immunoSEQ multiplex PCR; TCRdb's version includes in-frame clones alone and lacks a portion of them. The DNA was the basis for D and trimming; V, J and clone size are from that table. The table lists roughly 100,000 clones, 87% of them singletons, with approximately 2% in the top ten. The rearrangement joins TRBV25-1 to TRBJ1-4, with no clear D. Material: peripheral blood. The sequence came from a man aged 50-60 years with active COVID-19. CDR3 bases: TGTGCCAGCAGTGACTCATGGACGGGGGAAAAACTGTTTTTT. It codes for CASSDSWTGEKLFF.